The present T cell receptor (beta chain) was sequenced within a study of long-term antiretroviral therapy in people with HIV. This clone was seen only once. The CDR3 sequence is 12 residues long. Germline CDR1 MNHNS, CDR2 SASEGT. Trimming removed 8 bases from V and 6 bases from J, with 11 bases in between. immunoSEQ v3.0 was run at survey level. Sequencing was performed with immunoSEQ multiplex PCR; in TCRdb, only in-frame clones are kept and a portion is missing. The table lists more than 20,000 clones, around 81% of them singletons. This receptor was obtained from a woman between 18 and 29 years old with HIV. Sample: unsorted PBMCs, taken at the start of antiretroviral therapy, before treatment. The chain has TRBV6-1 and TRBJ1-5, with no clear D. CDR3 DNA: TGTGCCAGCCTTGAGGTACCTCAGCCCCAGCATTTT. It specifies CASLEVPQPQHF.